One and the same sample provided the 18 T cell receptor beta chains below, sequenced in a study of cytomegalovirus exposure and HLA in healthy donors. The PCR was carried out with 60 Vbeta primers and 13 Jbeta primers. This table comes from immunoSEQ multiplex PCR, and its TCRdb copy is limited to in-frame clones, with some not included. Here the sample spans over 130,000 clones, 75% to 80% being singletons. The sequencing input was PBMCs. These receptors were obtained from a woman in her thirties or forties in good health and CMV-seropositive.

The chain joins TRBV28 to TRBJ2-7; either TRBD1 or TRBD2 may supply D (5 bases each). Looked up from germline, CDR1 is MDHEN and CDR2 is SYDVKM. Trimming removed 10 bases from V and 5 bases from J, with 21 bases in between. This CDR3 spans 14 amino acids. The CDR3 loop is CATREGLTEDEQYF. DNA of the CDR3: TGTGCCACCAGGGAAGGGCTGACGGAGGACGAGCAGTACTTC.

The rearrangement uses TRBV7-8 and TRBJ2-7, with a tentative D call TRBD1 (6 bases). V lost 4 bases, J lost 5 bases, and 12 bases lay in between. Germline V lookup: CDR1 SGHVS, CDR2 FQNEAQ. The CDR3 covers 13 residues. The DNA of the CDR3 is TGTGCCAGCAGCTGGAAAGAGGGGGACGAGCAGTACTTC. The encoded protein is CASSWKEGDEQYF.

This clone was observed a handful of times. The gene calls are TRBV5-1 and TRBJ1-2, with D uncertain. V was cut by 3 bases and J by 0 bases, with 18 bases left in between. CDR1 and CDR2 from the germline V gene are SGHRS and YFSETQ. The CDR3 is made up of 17 amino acids. CDR3 DNA sequence: TGCGCCAGCAGCTCACCGGGATTCCGACAAGCTAACTATGGCTACACCTTC. As protein: CASSSPGFRQANYGYTF. Full variable domain (remainder filled in from reference TRBV5-1 and TRBJ1-2): KAGVTQTPRYLIKTRGQQVTLSCSPISGHRSVSWYQQTPGQGLQFLFEYFSETQRNKGNFPGRFSGRQFSNSRSEMNVSTLELGDSALYLCASSSPGFRQANYGYTFGSGTRLTVV.

This clone was found once. The J gene is TRBJ2-7, the V gene TRBV2, with 12 bases identical to TRBD1. The germline CDR1 and CDR2 sequences are SNHLY and FYNNEI. This CDR3 contains 15 residues. Losses at the gene ends were 3 bases for V and 6 bases for J; bases not matched to a gene: 6. The DNA for the CDR3 is TGTGCCAGCAGTGAGTTGGGACAGGGGGCAGGCGAGCAGTACTTC. This translates into CASSELGQGAGEQYF.

The chain has TRBV5-1 and TRBJ2-1, with D possibly being TRBD2 (7 bases). Germline V lookup: CDR1 SGHRS, CDR2 YFSETQ. The CDR3 length is 16 residues. V lost 1 base, J lost 5 bases, and 16 bases lay in between. The CDR3 reads CASSLRGGGRNNEQFF. The DNA for the CDR3 is TGCGCCAGCAGCTTGAGGGGGGGCGGGAGAAACAATGAGCAGTTCTTC.

The chain links TRBV11-2 to TRBJ2-1, with D possibly TRBD2 on 6 matching bases. V gave up 4 bases and J gave up 0 bases, with 13 bases separating them. CDR1 is SGHAT and CDR2 is FQNNGV in the germline V gene. This CDR3 is 16 amino acids long. This CDR3 is CASSSVIGSSYNEQFF. CDR3 in DNA: TGTGCCAGCAGCTCCGTTATCGGGAGCTCCTACAATGAGCAGTTCTTC.

The chain couples TRBV2 to TRBJ2-2, with 15 bases identical to TRBD2. The CDR3 has 17 amino acids. V lost 6 bases, J lost 0 bases, and 2 bases stayed unmatched. Germline CDR1 is SNHLY and CDR2 is FYNNEI. CDR3: CASRGTSGRTNTGELFF. For the CDR3, the DNA is TGTGCCAGCAGGGGGACTAGCGGGAGGACGAACACCGGGGAGCTGTTTTTT.

The chain combines TRBV28 with TRBJ1-5, with D possibly being TRBD1 (6 bases). This CDR3 is 15 amino acids long. V lost 6 bases and J lost 0, with 12 bases in between. Germline V gene data show CDR1 as MDHEN and CDR2 as SYDVKM. The DNA of the CDR3 is TGTGCCAGCAGACCCGGACAGCTTAGCAATCAGCCCCAGCATTTT. Protein: CASRPGQLSNQPQHF. Full variable domain (missing parts from reference TRBV28 and TRBJ1-5): DVKVTQSSRYLVKRTGEKVFLECVQDMDHENMFWYRQDPGLGLRLIYFSYDVKMKEKGDIPEGYSVSREKKERFSLILESASTNQTSMYLCASRPGQLSNQPQHFGDGTRLSIL.

V gene TRBV6-5 combines with J gene TRBJ1-1; TRBD1 might be the D (5 bases). CDR3 length: 15 residues. In germline, CDR1 is MNHEY, CDR2 SVGAGI. Trimming pared 5 bases from V and 4 bases from J, leaving 17 bases between. CDR3 loop: CASSAGGFRGTEAFF. The CDR3 bases are TGTGCCAGCAGTGCTGGAGGGTTTAGGGGCACTGAAGCTTTCTTT.

This clone was seen only a few times. CDR3 DNA: TGTGCCAGCAGGGCCGGGGGCGGGAGTACGAAGACCCAGTACTTC. This encodes CASRAGGGSTKTQYF. V and J are TRBV5-4 and TRBJ2-5; D possibly corresponds to TRBD2 (7 bases). There are 15 residues in the CDR3. The germline gives CDR1 SGHNT, CDR2 YYREEE (reference sequence). V dropped 5 bases and J dropped 6 bases, with 20 bases sitting between them.

This clone was seen a handful of times. The chain recombines TRBV6-1 with TRBJ2-5; 11 bases fit TRBD1. The V gene end was trimmed by 5 bases and the J gene end by 5 bases; junction bases not matched to a gene: 7. The CDR3 runs to 15 residues. The germline V gene encodes CDR1 MNHNS and CDR2 SASEGT. CDR3 DNA sequence: TGTGCCAGCAGTAGGGGACAGGGGGGGGCGGAGACCCAGTACTTC. Its translation is CASSRGQGGAETQYF.

This chain connects TRBV10-2 to TRBJ2-7; 7 nucleotides match TRBD1. CDR1 is WSHSY and CDR2 is SAAADI in the germline V gene. The CDR3 runs to 13 residues. Trimming cost V 6 bases and J 6 bases; bases outside gene matches: 8. The DNA of the CDR3 is TGCGCCAGCAGGGAACAGGGGTCGAGCGAGCAGTACTTC. Translating gives CASREQGSSEQYF.

V and J are TRBV7-2 and TRBJ2-5; D possibly corresponds to TRBD1 (5 bases). V dropped 4 bases and J dropped 4 bases, with 13 bases sitting between them. CDR3 length equals 14 residues. From germline, CDR1 is SGHTA and CDR2 FQGNSA. The CDR3 DNA reads TGTGCCAGCAGCTCCAATCAGGGCGTAGAGACCCAGTACTTC. Residues: CASSSNQGVETQYF. Supplemented by reference TRBV7-2 and TRBJ2-5, the full variable domain reads GAGVSQSPSNKVTEKGKDVELRCDPISGHTALYWYRQSLGQGLEFLIYFQGNSAPDKSGLPSDRFSAERTGGSVSTLTIQRTQQEDSAVYLCASSSNQGVETQYFGPGTRLLVL.

The V gene is TRBV9, the J gene TRBJ1-2; tentative D call: TRBD1 (6 bases). Deletions cut 0 bases from V and 4 bases from J, with 13 bases between. Germline V gene lookup returns CDR1 SGDLS and CDR2 YYNGEE. This CDR3 is built from 15 residues. Here the CDR3 reads CASSVGAQGVYGYTF. CDR3 DNA: TGTGCCAGCAGCGTAGGGGCACAGGGCGTCTATGGCTACACCTTC.

The J gene is TRBJ1-2, the V gene TRBV7-3; possibly TRBD1 for D (5 bases). This CDR3 comprises 15 residues. Germline CDR1 SGHTA, CDR2 FQGTGA. The V gene lost 1 base and the J gene lost 2 bases, with 11 bases spanning the gap. This chain's CDR3 is CASSLNGGENYGYTF. In DNA, the CDR3 is TGTGCCAGCAGCTTAAATGGAGGGGAAAACTATGGCTACACCTTC.

The chain recombines TRBV11-3 with TRBJ2-2; D not resolved. In germline, CDR1 is SGHNT, CDR2 YENEEA. The CDR3 is 16 residues long. V was pared by 5 bases and J by 1 base, with 14 bases between. CDR3 in DNA: TGTGCCAGCAGCACCGTCCCTACGATGAACACCGGGGAGCTGTTTTTT. Amino acids: CASSTVPTMNTGELFF.

V and J are TRBV11-2 and TRBJ2-5, with D perhaps TRBD2 (7 bases). Trimming took 6 bases from V and 0 from J, leaving 20 bases between them. This CDR3 comprises 17 residues. Germline-derived CDR1 and CDR2 are SGHAT and FQNNGV. CDR3 sequence reads: CASRSLGGRENQETQYF. The DNA of the CDR3 is TGTGCCAGCAGATCCCTCGGGGGGCGGGAAAACCAAGAGACCCAGTACTTC. Complete variable domain (other parts from reference TRBV11-2 and TRBJ2-5): EAGVAQSPRYKIIEKRQSVAFWCNPISGHATLYWYQQILGQGPKLLIQFQNNGVVDDSQLPKDRFSAERLKGVDSTLKIQPAKLEDSAVYLCASRSLGGRENQETQYFGPGTRLLVL.

This chain uses TRBV4-1 with TRBJ2-7; 9 bases line up with TRBD2. The CDR3 is 14 amino acids. Germline CDR1 is MGHRA and CDR2 is YSYEKL. The V gene end was trimmed by 2 bases and the J gene end by 9 bases; junction bases not matched to a gene: 8. DNA of the CDR3: TGCGCCAGCAGCCAACTAGCGGGGTTGGGTCGGCAGTACTTC. It specifies CASSQLAGLGRQYF.